These T cell receptor beta chains were read from a single sample in a study of STAT5B mutations in CD4+ large granular lymphocyte leukemia. The method was immunoSEQ multiplex PCR; TCRdb's version includes in-frame clones alone and lacks a portion of them. The profile covers tens of thousands of clones, with approximately 80% appearing a single time and 3.5% to 4% taken by the ten largest. Sequenced material: CD4+ T cells from blood buffy coats. The receptor source for this set is a human donor in good health. Both conserved end residues are part of each CDR3. The order of the fields is V gene, clone size, D gene, J gene, CDR3 DNA, CDR3 protein. The D gene is left open where the match is weak. The size of a clone is reported for some rows only, either as once, few or many, or as a class for expanded clones.

TRBV30	-	TRBD1	TRBJ1-5	TGTGCCTGGGCTCGACAGGGGGCCCTGAGCAATCAGCCCCAGCATTTT	CAWARQGALSNQPQHF
TRBV7-3	-	-	TRBJ2-3	TGTGCCAGCAGCTTAGTCAGGGGGGCTAGCACAGATACGCAGTATTTT	CASSLVRGASTDTQYF
TRBV11-2	-	TRBD1	TRBJ1-3	TGTGCCAGCAGCGACAGGGATTCTGGAAACACCATATATTTT	CASSDRDSGNTIYF
TRBV6-6	-	-	TRBJ1-5	TGTGCCAGCAGCCCTCCTCCCCCGAAGGACAATCAGCCCCAGCATTTT	CASSPPPPKDNQPQHF
TRBV15	-	-	TRBJ2-7	TGTGCCACCAGCAGGGGGACCTATGACTACGAGCAGTACTTC	CATSRGTYDYEQYF
TRBV2	-	-	TRBJ1-1	TGTGCCAGCAGTGTCCAGGGAAACGCGAACACTGAAGCTTTCTTT	CASSVQGNANTEAFF
TRBV5-5	-	-	TRBJ1-5	TGTGCCAGCAGCTTGAGGCCAGGGGCCAGCAATCAGCCCCAGCATTTT	CASSLRPGASNQPQHF
TRBV5-1	-	TRBD1	TRBJ1-3	TGCGCCAGCAGCTTGGAAGGGGGCCCTGGAAACACCATATATTTT	CASSLEGGPGNTIYF
TRBV5-4	-	TRBD1	TRBJ2-7	TGTGCCAGCAGACGCGAGGGACAGGGGCCCTACGAGCAGTACTTC	CASRREGQGPYEQYF
TRBV7-9	-	-	TRBJ2-7	TGTGCCAGCAGCTTAGATAGGGCTATGGGGGCCTACGAGCAGTACTTC	CASSLDRAMGAYEQYF
TRBV4-2	-	-	TRBJ2-3	TGTGCCAGCAGCCAAGAGGTTACGCAGTATTTT	CASSQEVTQYF
TRBV28	once	-	TRBJ2-1	TGTGCCAGCAGTTTGATTGGCCAGGGGATTAACAATGAGCAGTTCTTC	CASSLIGQGINNEQFF
TRBV15	-	TRBD1	TRBJ2-2	TGTGCCACCAGCAGAGAGGACAGGGGGTTTAACACCGGGGAGCTGTTTTTT	CATSREDRGFNTGELFF
TRBV18	-	-	TRBJ1-1	TGTGCCAGCTCACCAGCGCAAACCATGAACACTGAAGCTTTCTTT	CASSPAQTMNTEAFF
TRBV30	-	TRBD1	TRBJ1-6	TGTGCCTGGAGTGCCAGGGGGAATTCACCCCTCCACTTT	CAWSARGNSPLHF
TRBV10-3	-	TRBD1	TRBJ1-1	TGTGCCATCCAGGGGGGAGGCACTGAAGCTTTCTTT	CAIQGGGTEAFF
TRBV11-2	once	TRBD2	TRBJ2-1	TGTGCCAGCAGTTACTCAGAGGGGCTAGCGGCCTACAATGAGCAGTTCTTC	CASSYSEGLAAYNEQFF
TRBV19	-	TRBD2	TRBJ2-1	TGTGCCAGCACTAGCGGGAGGGCCGGCTACAATGAGCAGTTCTTC	CASTSGRAGYNEQFF
TRBV4-1	-	-	TRBJ1-4	TGCGCCAGCACCAGGACTGAGGGTGAAAAACTGTTTTTT	CASTRTEGEKLFF
TRBV18	once	TRBD2	TRBJ2-5	TGTGCCAGCTCACCAAGGGAGGGGGAGACCCAGTACTTC	CASSPREGETQYF
TRBV29-1	few	TRBD1	TRBJ1-1	TGCAGCGTTGAGCGGGCGGCAGGGGGCTTCACTGAAGCTTTCTTT	CSVERAAGGFTEAFF
TRBV27	-	TRBD1	TRBJ2-1	TGTGCCAGCAGTCTGGACAGGGGACCCTACAATGAGCAGTTCTTC	CASSLDRGPYNEQFF
TRBV19	-	TRBD1	TRBJ2-3	TGTGCCAGTAGTTCCCGGGACAGGGGAGCAGATACGCAGTATTTT	CASSSRDRGADTQYF
TRBV11-2	-	TRBD1	TRBJ2-2	TGTGCCAGCAGCCCCCGGGACAGGGAGAGCGGGGAGCTGTTTTTT	CASSPRDRESGELFF
TRBV28	-	-	TRBJ1-2	TGTGCCAGCAGTTTTCTATCGGCTTATGGCTACACCTTC	CASSFLSAYGYTF
TRBV5-8	-	-	TRBJ2-4	TGTGCCAGCAGGACGGGACCGAACTTC	CASRTGPNF
TRBV5-5	-	-	TRBJ2-7	TGTGCCAGCAGCTTCTGGACAGTTGGCTCCTACGAGCAGTACTTC	CASSFWTVGSYEQYF
TRBV30	-	-	TRBJ2-1	TGTGCCTGGAGTGTATTCGGGAATGAGCAGTTCTTC	CAWSVFGNEQFF
TRBV2	-	-	TRBJ1-2	TGTGCCAGCAGTGGACTGATTAACTATGGCTACACCTTC	CASSGLINYGYTF
TRBV10-3	few	TRBD1	TRBJ2-7	TGTGCCATCAGTGGGGACAGGGGACACGAGCAGTACTTC	CAISGDRGHEQYF
TRBV7-2	-	TRBD2	TRBJ2-7	TGTGCCAGCGTTTTTCTAGCGGGAGGAATATACGAGCAGTACTTC	CASVFLAGGIYEQYF
TRBV7-9	-	-	TRBJ1-2	TGTGCCAGCAGCTTAGACCCGAGGGTTATCCACACCTTC	CASSLDPRVIHTF
TRBV7-9	-	TRBD2	TRBJ2-3	TGTGCCAGCAGCCCCGCGGCGGGGGGCACAGATACGCAGTATTTT	CASSPAAGGTDTQYF
TRBV2	-	-	TRBJ2-5	TGTGCCAGCACCATTTCTCGGATCAATCAAGAGACCCAGTACTTC	CASTISRINQETQYF
TRBV28	-	-	TRBJ2-6	TGTGCCAGCAGTTTATGGGGAGGTACATCTTCTGGGGCCAACGTCCTGACTTTC	CASSLWGGTSSGANVLTF
TRBV4-3	-	-	TRBJ1-3	TGCGCCAGCAGCCAAGATGTCGGCAGGGGAGACGGAAACACCATATATTTT	CASSQDVGRGDGNTIYF
TRBV10-3	-	TRBD1	TRBJ2-7	TGTGCCATCAGTGTGCCGGGACAGGTGGTCCCTATAAGCTCCTACGAGCAGTACTTC	CAISVPGQVVPISSYEQYF
TRBV5-1	-	TRBD2	TRBJ2-3	TGCGCCAGCAGCTTGGGCGGGGGGGCGACAGATACGCAGTATTTT	CASSLGGGATDTQYF
TRBV28	-	-	TRBJ1-5	TGTGCCAGCAGACCTACGGGACTTAGTAATCAGCCCCAGCATTTT	CASRPTGLSNQPQHF
TRBV2	-	-	TRBJ1-1	TGTGCCAGCAGTGAATCCCAGGTGTCAGGAGCAGAAGCTTTCTTT	CASSESQVSGAEAFF
TRBV4-1	-	-	TRBJ1-5	TGCGCCAGCAGCCAACAGGGCCGCAATCAGCCCCAGCATTTT	CASSQQGRNQPQHF
TRBV10-3	few	-	TRBJ1-1	TGTGCCATTTGCAATGGACCGAACACTGAAGCTTTCTTT	CAICNGPNTEAFF
TRBV10-3	-	TRBD2	TRBJ2-3	TGTGCCATCCTGTCGGGACTAGCGGGAGGAGATACGCAGTATTTT	CAILSGLAGGDTQYF
TRBV18	-	-	TRBJ1-1	TGTGCCAGCTCCACAGGAACGGCACAGAACACTGAAGCTTTCTTT	CASSTGTAQNTEAFF
TRBV28	-	-	TRBJ2-5	TGTGCCAGCAGTTTTAGGGGGGGGACGGAGACCCAGTACTTC	CASSFRGGTETQYF
TRBV18	-	-	TRBJ2-7	TGTGCCAGCTCGACCGTAACCGAGCAGTACTTC	CASSTVTEQYF
TRBV7-6	-	-	TRBJ2-1	TGTGCCAGCAGCTTAGCATCGACCCTCGTCTCCTACAATGAGCAGTTCTTC	CASSLASTLVSYNEQFF
TRBV7-2	-	TRBD2	TRBJ2-7	TGTGCCAGCAGCGCCAGCCTAGCGGGAGGCGCCTACGAGCAGTACTTC	CASSASLAGGAYEQYF
TRBV30	-	TRBD2	TRBJ2-5	TGTGCCTGGAACACAGCGGGGAGACAAGAGACCCAGTACTTC	CAWNTAGRQETQYF
TRBV6-5	-	TRBD1	TRBJ1-5	TGTGCCAGCAGTTGGACAGGGGGCCAGCCCCAGCATTTT	CASSWTGGQPQHF
TRBV28	-	-	TRBJ1-3	TGTGCCAGCAGTTTATCCCAGTACTCTGGAAACACCATATATTTT	CASSLSQYSGNTIYF
TRBV5-1	-	TRBD2	TRBJ2-1	TGCGCCAGCAGCCTAGGGACTAGCGGGGTCCCTTACAATGAGCAGTTCTTC	CASSLGTSGVPYNEQFF
TRBV29-1	-	-	TRBJ2-4	TGCAGCGCGGGCCACATCCAAAACATTCAGTACTTC	CSAGHIQNIQYF
TRBV7-3	-	-	TRBJ2-2	TGTGCCAGCAGCTTTGACGGCGACACCGGGGAGCTGTTTTTT	CASSFDGDTGELFF
TRBV5-4	few	-	TRBJ1-4	-	CASSPEGTFGAEKLFF
TRBV18	-	-	TRBJ1-2	TGTGCCAGCTCAGTCGGACAGTCACATTCCTTC	CASSVGQSHSF
TRBV27	-	-	TRBJ2-1	TGTGCCAGCAGTTTATCTGCATGGGGGTACAATGAGCAGTTCTTC	CASSLSAWGYNEQFF
TRBV19	-	TRBD1	TRBJ1-5	TGTGCCAGTAGGAGAGGGGGAGGGGGCAATAGCAATCAGCCCCAGCATTTT	CASRRGGGGNSNQPQHF
TRBV13	-	-	TRBJ2-7	TGTGCCAGCAGCTACCAGGACCTGGGCGAGCAGTACTTC	CASSYQDLGEQYF